The following is a TCR beta chain sequence with its context. Its specificity is unknown. CDR1 and CDR2 from the germline V gene are SGHAT and FQNNGV. CDR3 size: 13 residues. V lost 0 bases and J lost 5, with 7 bases in between. The PCR had 60 Vbeta and 13 Jbeta primers. Measured with immunoSEQ multiplex PCR; TCRdb has only the in-frame clones, and not every one. The sample carries around 190,000 clones, over 65% recorded once. This sample was included in a study of cytomegalovirus exposure and HLA in healthy donors. Background on the study: Unique TCRs numbering about 87 million, obtained from HLA-typed donors, made up an early data release.

The study's findings and limits: Highly shared variants forming one cluster were likely a sequencing artifact. Reports showed the classifier diagnosing cytomegalovirus status with high specificity and sensitivity. The investigators catalogued 150 to 200 TCR beta chains as cytomegalovirus-associated.

The rearrangement uses TRBV11-2 and TRBJ1-1; no definite D call. This sequence was found in a man aged 40-50 years in good health and CMV-seropositive. Sequencing was carried out using PBMCs. The CDR3 DNA is TGTGCCAGCAGCTTAGAGGGGAGAACTGAAGCTTTCTTT. Protein product: CASSLEGRTEAFF.